Listed below are T cell receptor beta chains from one sample, sequenced in a study of cytomegalovirus exposure and HLA in healthy donors. Only in-frame clones appear in the TCRdb table, and some are missing; sequencing was by immunoSEQ multiplex PCR. The sample carries 150,000 to 180,000 clones, about 88% recorded once. Source material: PBMCs. Receptor source: a young woman in good health and CMV-seronegative. CDR3s include the opening cysteine and the closing phenylalanine or tryptophan. A D gene is named only where the DNA matches it firmly. Clone sizes are given selectively: once, few, many, or a class where the clone is expanded.

.	TRBV5-1	.	TRBJ2-7	CASSAGLIHSLPDEQYF	TGCGCCAGCAGCGCCGGACTAATCCACTCCCTACCCGACGAGCAGTACTTC
.	TRBV4-3	TRBD1	TRBJ1-2	CASTQIYGGQAPSNYGYTF	TGCGCCAGCACCCAGATATATGGGGGACAGGCTCCCTCTAACTATGGCTACACCTTC
.	TRBV28	.	TRBJ2-5	CASKLLRRSETQYF	TGTGCCAGCAAACTATTGAGGCGTTCGGAGACCCAGTACTTC
.	TRBV6-5	.	TRBJ2-5	CASSYLNLRETQYF	TGTGCCAGTAGTTACTTAAACCTCCGGGAGACCCAGTACTTC
.	TRBV7-2	.	TRBJ1-1	CASSLDGGGLEAFF	TGTGCCAGCAGCTTAGATGGGGGGGGCCTTGAAGCTTTCTTT
.	TRBV7-9	.	TRBJ1-2	CASSPRGGGYGYTF	TGTGCCAGCAGCCCCCGGGGGGGCGGCTATGGCTACACCTTC
few	TRBV6-6	.	TRBJ2-3	CASSEEDSTDTQYF	TGTGCCAGCAGTGAGGAGGACAGCACAGATACGCAGTATTTT
.	TRBV11-2	.	TRBJ2-5	CASSLSRAGKQETQYF	TGTGCCAGCAGCTTATCGAGGGCCGGTAAACAAGAGACCCAGTACTTC
.	TRBV19	.	TRBJ2-1	CASSIGRSYNEQFF	TGTGCCAGTAGTATAGGGCGGTCCTACAATGAGCAGTTCTTC
.	TRBV27	TRBD2	TRBJ2-3	CASSLFPSGSSTDTQYF	TGTGCCAGCAGTTTATTCCCTAGCGGATCTAGCACAGATACGCAGTATTTT
.	TRBV19	TRBD1	TRBJ2-7	CASAGSGQFYEQYF	TGTGCCAGTGCCGGCTCGGGACAGTTCTACGAGCAGTACTTC
.	TRBV7-2	.	TRBJ2-3	CASSSGGGRVADTQYF	TGTGCCAGCAGCTCTGGGGGGGGGCGAGTAGCAGATACGCAGTATTTT
once	TRBV5-4	TRBD1	TRBJ1-6	CASSQGQGEANSPLHF	TGTGCCAGCAGCCAGGGACAGGGGGAGGCGAATTCACCCCTCCACTTT
.	TRBV2	.	TRBJ2-3	CASTRAPGEDTQYF	TGTGCCAGCACCCGAGCGCCGGGGGAAGATACGCAGTATTTT
.	TRBV7-9	.	TRBJ2-1	CASSLGTRGRVYNEQFF	TGTGCCAGCAGCTTAGGGACAAGGGGCCGAGTCTACAATGAGCAGTTCTTC
few	TRBV7-6	.	TRBJ1-4	CASSLRQPTTNEKLFF	TGTGCCAGCAGCTTACGACAACCTACAACTAATGAAAAACTGTTTTTT
.	TRBV28	TRBD1	TRBJ2-2	CASSIRQGFRTGELFF	TGTGCCAGCAGCATTAGACAGGGGTTCCGCACCGGGGAGCTGTTTTTT
.	TRBV5-1	TRBD1	TRBJ2-5	CASSSGQGPITQGETQYF	TGCGCCAGCAGCTCCGGACAGGGGCCAATAACTCAAGGAGAGACCCAGTACTTC
.	TRBV7-2	TRBD2	TRBJ2-1	CASSLWAGVGHEQFF	TGTGCCAGCAGCTTATGGGCGGGAGTGGGTCATGAGCAGTTCTTC
once	TRBV4-3	TRBD2	TRBJ2-2	CASSPGGPHTGELFF	TGCGCCAGTAGCCCGGGGGGGCCCCACACCGGGGAGCTGTTTTTT
.	TRBV19	TRBD2	TRBJ2-1	CASSPSGTPWNEQFF	TGTGCCAGTAGCCCTAGCGGGACCCCTTGGAATGAGCAGTTCTTC
.	TRBV29-1	.	TRBJ1-2	CSVEDPDTNYGYTF	TGCAGCGTTGAAGATCCGGACACCAACTATGGCTACACCTTC
.	TRBV5-1	TRBD2	TRBJ2-5	CASSLGTSGGETQYF	TGCGCCAGCAGCTTGGGGACTAGCGGGGGAGAGACCCAGTACTTC
.	TRBV6-1	.	TRBJ1-1	CASSPRDTEAFF	TGTGCCAGCAGCCCCAGGGACACTGAAGCTTTCTTT
.	TRBV11-3	TRBD2	TRBJ2-3	CASARGGLSTDTQYF	TGTGCCAGCGCCCGGGGGGGCCTGAGCACAGATACGCAGTATTTT
.	TRBV5-4	TRBD2	TRBJ2-3	CASSTSPLIAGGTDTQYF	TGTGCCAGCAGCACCTCCCCCCTAATAGCGGGAGGGACAGATACGCAGTATTTT
.	TRBV7-8	.	TRBJ2-2	CASKKPANTGELFF	TGTGCCAGCAAAAAGCCCGCGAACACCGGGGAGCTGTTTTTT
.	TRBV27	TRBD2	TRBJ2-7	CASSLTSGRYEQYF	TGTGCCAGCAGTTTAACTAGCGGGAGGTACGAGCAGTACTTC
.	TRBV5-4	.	TRBJ1-4	CASSLVGPTNEKLFF	TGTGCCAGCAGCTTGGTGGGGCCAACTAATGAAAAACTGTTTTTT
.	TRBV10-3	TRBD1	TRBJ2-7	CAISPGQGGISEQYF	TGTGCCATCAGTCCGGGACAGGGGGGTATTTCCGAGCAGTACTTC
once	TRBV30	TRBD2	TRBJ2-5	CAWSAGTSGQETQYF	TGTGCCTGGAGCGCCGGGACTAGCGGGCAAGAGACCCAGTACTTC
.	TRBV28	.	TRBJ2-5	CASSLGDSRDRQQETQYF	TGTGCCAGCAGTTTGGGGGACTCCCGGGACAGACAGCAAGAGACCCAGTACTTC
.	TRBV5-1	TRBD1	TRBJ2-5	CASSLVQGGETQYF	TGCGCCAGCAGCTTGGTACAGGGGGGAGAGACCCAGTACTTC
.	TRBV5-8	.	TRBJ1-2	CASSLPAGLGGYTF	TGTGCCAGCAGCCTCCCGGCAGGGCTGGGTGGCTACACCTTC
.	TRBV28	.	TRBJ1-4	CASSLPGDTNEKLFF	TGTGCCAGCAGTCTCCCAGGGGACACTAATGAAAAACTGTTTTTT
.	TRBV18	.	TRBJ2-3	CASSPPLGGNTQYF	TGTGCCAGCTCACCACCGCTTGGAGGCAATACGCAGTATTTT
.	TRBV2	.	TRBJ2-5	CASNESVYQETQYF	TGTGCCAGCAATGAATCCGTGTACCAAGAGACCCAGTACTTC
few	TRBV7-2	TRBD2	TRBJ2-5	CASSSGPVGGQETQYF	TGTGCCAGCAGCTCCGGACCCGTGGGGGGGCAAGAGACCCAGTACTTC
.	TRBV7-2	.	TRBJ2-1	CASSLAQAGSYNEQFF	TGTGCCAGCAGCTTAGCTCAGGCAGGCTCCTACAATGAGCAGTTCTTC
.	TRBV7-3	.	TRBJ2-5	CASSPRVGETQYF	TGTGCCAGCAGTCCGAGGGTGGGGGAGACCCAGTACTTC
.	TRBV7-9	TRBD1	TRBJ1-3	CASSLEGGPIAGNTIYF	TGTGCCAGCAGCTTAGAAGGGGGCCCTATCGCTGGAAACACCATATATTTT
.	TRBV29-1	.	TRBJ1-5	CSVGGGLGNQPQHF	TGCAGCGTTGGGGGGGGCTTGGGGAATCAGCCCCAGCATTTT
.	TRBV18	.	TRBJ2-3	CASSPPMEAGGYF	TGTGCCAGCTCACCGCCGATGGAGGCCGGGGGGTATTTT
.	TRBV19	.	TRBJ1-4	CASSKPGQDEKLFF	TGTGCCAGTAGTAAGCCAGGGCAGGATGAAAAACTGTTTTTT
once	TRBV4-3	.	TRBJ2-7	CASSQLREVSGEQYF	TGCGCCAGCAGCCAACTCCGAGAGGTGAGCGGGGAGCAGTACTTC
.	TRBV19	.	TRBJ2-7	CASSPAPSTDEQYF	TGTGCCAGTAGTCCCGCTCCGTCTACCGACGAGCAGTACTTC
.	TRBV7-2	.	TRBJ2-3	CASSRGGMASGFTDTQYF	TGTGCCAGCAGCCGAGGGGGGATGGCTAGCGGATTCACAGATACGCAGTATTTT
.	TRBV28	.	TRBJ2-3	CASTLKGADTQYF	TGTGCCAGCACCCTTAAGGGGGCAGATACGCAGTATTTT